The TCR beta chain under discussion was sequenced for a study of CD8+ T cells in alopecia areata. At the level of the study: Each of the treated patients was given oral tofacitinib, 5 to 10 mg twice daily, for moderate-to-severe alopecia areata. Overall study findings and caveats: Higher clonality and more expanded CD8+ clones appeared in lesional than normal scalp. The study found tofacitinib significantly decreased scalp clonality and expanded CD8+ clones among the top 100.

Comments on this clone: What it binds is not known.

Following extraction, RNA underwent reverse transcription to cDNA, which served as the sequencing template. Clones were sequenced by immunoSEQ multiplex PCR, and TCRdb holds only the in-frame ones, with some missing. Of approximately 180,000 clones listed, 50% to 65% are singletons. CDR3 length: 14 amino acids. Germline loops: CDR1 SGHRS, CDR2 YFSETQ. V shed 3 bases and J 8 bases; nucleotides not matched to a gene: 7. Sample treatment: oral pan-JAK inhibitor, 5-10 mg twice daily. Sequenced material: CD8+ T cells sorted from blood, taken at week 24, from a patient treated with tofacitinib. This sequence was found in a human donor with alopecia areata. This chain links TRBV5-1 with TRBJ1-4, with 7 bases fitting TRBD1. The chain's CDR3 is CASSWGDSKEKLFF. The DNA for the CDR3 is TGCGCCAGCAGCTGGGGGGACAGTAAGGAAAAACTGTTTTTT.